Given below is one T cell receptor beta chain in context. The CDR3 has 15 residues. V lost 4 bases and J 7 bases, leaving 19 bases between the germline ends. Germline V gene lookup returns CDR1 PRHDT and CDR2 FYEKMQ (reference sequence). The data derive from a study of blood T cell repertoires in COVID-19. As originally analysed: Amplification with reference gene primers provided the estimates of nucleated cell counts. Libraries were prepared by immunoSEQ multiplex PCR; TCRdb keeps only in-frame clonotypes and omits some of them. V and J calls and clone size are given by that table; D and trimming were obtained from the DNA. The sample consists of a few hundred thousand clones, under 85% of them appearing once.

The clonotype was recovered from a woman in her forties or fifties who had recovered from COVID-19. Sequencing was carried out using PBMCs or T cells enriched from blood (not recorded which). The chain recombines TRBV13 with TRBJ1-2, with D unresolved. CDR3 residues: CASSSDGKKFSGYTF. CDR3 bases: TGTGCCAGCAGCTCGGACGGGAAGAAATTTTCTGGCTACACCTTC.